This T cell receptor (beta chain) is from a study of T cell changes during pregnancy in multiple sclerosis. Sequencing used immunoSEQ multiplex PCR; TCRdb keeps in-frame clones, though not all of them. The table lists roughly 110,000 clones, roughly nine tenths of them singletons. The sequence derives from a female donor with multiple sclerosis, enrolled in a pregnancy study. The sequencing used peripheral blood, collected before pregnancy.

The CDR3 protein is CASSQDGVGGRQPQHF. Here the CDR3 DNA reads TGCGCCAGCAGCCAAGATGGGGTAGGAGGAAGACAGCCCCAGCATTTT. This chain connects TRBV4-1 to TRBJ1-5; no clear D gene. This CDR3 has 16 residues. From germline, CDR1 is MGHRA and CDR2 YSYEKL. V lost 0 bases to trimming and J lost 7 bases, with 16 bases between them.